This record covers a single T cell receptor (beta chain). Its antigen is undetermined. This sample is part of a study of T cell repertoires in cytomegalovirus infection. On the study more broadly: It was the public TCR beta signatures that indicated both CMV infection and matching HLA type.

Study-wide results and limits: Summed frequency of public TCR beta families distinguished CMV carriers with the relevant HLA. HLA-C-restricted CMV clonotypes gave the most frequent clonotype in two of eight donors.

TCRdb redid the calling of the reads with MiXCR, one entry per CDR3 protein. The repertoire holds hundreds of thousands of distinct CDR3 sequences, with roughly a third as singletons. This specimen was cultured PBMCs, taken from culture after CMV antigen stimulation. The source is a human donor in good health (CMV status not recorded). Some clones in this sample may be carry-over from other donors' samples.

The CDR3 nucleotides read TGTGCCAGCAGTGAACCGGGACAGGCGTCAGTCTATAATTCACCCCTCCACTTT. It yields the protein CASSEPGQASVYNSPLHF. The chain combines TRBV6-1 with TRBJ1-6; 8 bases are shared with TRBD1. The trim removed 2 bases at V and 3 bases at J, leaving 9 bases unmatched. Germline-derived CDR1 and CDR2 are MNHNS and SASEGT. The CDR3 has 18 amino acids.